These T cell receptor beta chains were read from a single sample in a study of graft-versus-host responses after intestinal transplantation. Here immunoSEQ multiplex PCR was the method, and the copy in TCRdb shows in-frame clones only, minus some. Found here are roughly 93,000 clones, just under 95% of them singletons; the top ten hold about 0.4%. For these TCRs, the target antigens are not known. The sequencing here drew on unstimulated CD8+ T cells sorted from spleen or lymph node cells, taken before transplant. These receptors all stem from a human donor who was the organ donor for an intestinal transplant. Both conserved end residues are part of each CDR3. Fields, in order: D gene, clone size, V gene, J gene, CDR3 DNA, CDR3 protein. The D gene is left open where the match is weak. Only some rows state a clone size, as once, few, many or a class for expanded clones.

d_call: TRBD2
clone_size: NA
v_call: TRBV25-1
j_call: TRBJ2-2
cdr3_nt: TGTGCCAGCAGCGGGGGGGCCCGGGGAGCTGTTTTT
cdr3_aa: CASSGGARGAVF

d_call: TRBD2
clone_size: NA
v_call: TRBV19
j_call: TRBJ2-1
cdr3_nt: TGTGCCAGTAGTCCCAGTCCTAGCGGTACCTACAATGAGCAGTTCTTC
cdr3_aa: CASSPSPSGTYNEQFF

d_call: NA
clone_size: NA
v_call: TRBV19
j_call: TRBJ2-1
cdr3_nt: TGTGCCAGTAGTTTTCCGGGCTCCTACAATGAGCAGTTCTTC
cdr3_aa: CASSFPGSYNEQFF

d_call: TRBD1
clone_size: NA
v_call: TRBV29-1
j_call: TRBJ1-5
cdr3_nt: TGCAGCGTTGACCGCAGGGGGCTCCCATCCAGCAATCAGCCCCAGCATTTT
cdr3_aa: CSVDRRGLPSSNQPQHF

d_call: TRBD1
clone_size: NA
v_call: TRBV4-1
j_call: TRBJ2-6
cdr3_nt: TGCGCCAGCAGCCTTTCCGGGACAGGGCTCTCTTCTGGGGCCAACGTCCTGACTTTC
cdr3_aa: CASSLSGTGLSSGANVLTF

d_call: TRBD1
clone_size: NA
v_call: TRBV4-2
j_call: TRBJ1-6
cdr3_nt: TGTGCCAGCAGCCAAGAGGGACAGACAAATTCACCCCTCCACTTT
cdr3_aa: CASSQEGQTNSPLHF

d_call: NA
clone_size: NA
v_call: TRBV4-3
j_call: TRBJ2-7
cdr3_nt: TGCGCCAGCAACCAAGACACTTTAAGTTCCGAGCAGTACTTC
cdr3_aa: CASNQDTLSSEQYF

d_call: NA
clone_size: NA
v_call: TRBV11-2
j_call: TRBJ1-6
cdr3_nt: TGTGCCAGCAGCTCCCACACGTATTCACCCCTCCACTTT
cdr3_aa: CASSSHTYSPLHF

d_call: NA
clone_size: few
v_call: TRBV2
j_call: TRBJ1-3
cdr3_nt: TGTGCCAGCAGGGGTCCAGGGTGGACTGGAAACACCATATATTTT
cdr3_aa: CASRGPGWTGNTIYF

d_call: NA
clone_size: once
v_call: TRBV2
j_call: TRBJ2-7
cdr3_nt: TGTGCCAGCAGAAACCGGGACAACTCCTACGAGCAGTACTTC
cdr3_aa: CASRNRDNSYEQYF

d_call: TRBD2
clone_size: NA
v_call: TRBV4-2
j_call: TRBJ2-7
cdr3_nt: TGTGCCAGCAGCCCCTACAAGCGGGGGACGGACGAGCAGTACTTC
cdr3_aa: CASSPYKRGTDEQYF

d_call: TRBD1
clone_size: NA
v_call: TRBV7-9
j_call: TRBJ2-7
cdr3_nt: TGTGCCAGCAGCATCTACAGGGGGCATAGCTACGAGCAGTACTTC
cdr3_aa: CASSIYRGHSYEQYF

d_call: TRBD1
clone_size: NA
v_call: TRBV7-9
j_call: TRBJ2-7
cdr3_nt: TGTGCCAGCAGCTTATGGTCAGGGGGCGCCGGGGAGCAGTACTTC
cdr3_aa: CASSLWSGGAGEQYF

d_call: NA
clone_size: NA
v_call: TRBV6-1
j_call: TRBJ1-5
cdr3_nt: TGTGCCAGCAGTGAAGCAGTCAGTCCCTATCAGCCCCAGCATTTT
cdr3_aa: CASSEAVSPYQPQHF

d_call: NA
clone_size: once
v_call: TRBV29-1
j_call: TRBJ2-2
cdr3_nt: TGCAGCGTTGAGCGGGGCACCGGGGAGCTGTTTTTT
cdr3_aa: CSVERGTGELFF

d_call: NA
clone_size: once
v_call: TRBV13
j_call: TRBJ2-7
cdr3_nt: TGTGCCAGCAGCTTAGAGAGGGACTACGAGCAGTACTTC
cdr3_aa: CASSLERDYEQYF

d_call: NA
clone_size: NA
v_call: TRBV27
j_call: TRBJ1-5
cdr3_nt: TGTGCCAGCAGCCCTTGGCGGGAGGATCAGCCCCAGCATTTT
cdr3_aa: CASSPWREDQPQHF

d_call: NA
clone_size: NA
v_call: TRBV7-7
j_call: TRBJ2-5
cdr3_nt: TGTGCTAGCAGCACCGGGACAAGGGGCCAAGAGACCCAGTACTTC
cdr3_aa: CASSTGTRGQETQYF

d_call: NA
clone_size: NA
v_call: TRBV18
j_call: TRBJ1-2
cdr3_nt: TGTGCCAGCTCGCATCATGAGGATAGGCTAGGAAACTATGGCTACACCTTC
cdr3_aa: CASSHHEDRLGNYGYTF

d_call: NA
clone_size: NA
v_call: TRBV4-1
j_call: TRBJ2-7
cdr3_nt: TGCGCCAGCAGCCTAGTTCCGGGGAAGGACGAGCAGTACTTC
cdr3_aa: CASSLVPGKDEQYF

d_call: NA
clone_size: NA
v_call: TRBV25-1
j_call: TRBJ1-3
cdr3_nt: TGTGCCAGCAGTGACTTCTATGGAAACACCATATATTTT
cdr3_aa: CASSDFYGNTIYF

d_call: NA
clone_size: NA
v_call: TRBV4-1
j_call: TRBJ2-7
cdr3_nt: TGCGCCAGCAGCCAAGTAGAGCTAATCTACGAGCAGTACTTC
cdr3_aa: CASSQVELIYEQYF

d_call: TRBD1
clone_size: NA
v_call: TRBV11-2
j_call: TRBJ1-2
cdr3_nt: TGTGCCAGCAGCTGGCCTACCTCGACAGGGGGGGAGTATGGCTACACCTTC
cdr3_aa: CASSWPTSTGGEYGYTF

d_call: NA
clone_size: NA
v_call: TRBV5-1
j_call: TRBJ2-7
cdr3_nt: TGCGCCAGCAGCTTAGGGGGGGGCTACGAGCAGTACTTC
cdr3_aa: CASSLGGGYEQYF

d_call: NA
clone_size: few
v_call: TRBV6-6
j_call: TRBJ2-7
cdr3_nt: TGTGCCAGCAGTTACACAGGAACCTACGAGCAGTACTTC
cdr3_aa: CASSYTGTYEQYF

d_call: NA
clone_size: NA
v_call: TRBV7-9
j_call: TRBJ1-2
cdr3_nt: TGTGCCAGCGTCGGGGGGGGTAACTATGGCTACACCTTC
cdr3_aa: CASVGGGNYGYTF

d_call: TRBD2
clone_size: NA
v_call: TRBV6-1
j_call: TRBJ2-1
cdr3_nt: TGTGCCAGCAGTGAAGCTGAAGGGAGGGATGAGCAGTTCTTC
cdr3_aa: CASSEAEGRDEQFF

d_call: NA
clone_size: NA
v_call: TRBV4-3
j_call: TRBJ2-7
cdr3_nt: TGCGCCAGCAGCCAAGATAGAGGGAGCTCCTACGAGCAGTACTTC
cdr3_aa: CASSQDRGSSYEQYF

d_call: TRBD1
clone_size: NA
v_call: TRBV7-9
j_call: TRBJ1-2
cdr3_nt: TGTGCCAGCACATCCAGGGACAGACCTAACTATGGCTACACCTTC
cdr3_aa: CASTSRDRPNYGYTF

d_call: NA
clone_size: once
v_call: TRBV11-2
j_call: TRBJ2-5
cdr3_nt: TGTGCCAGCAGCTTGTTTACCGGGGAAGAGACCCAGTACTTC
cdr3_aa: CASSLFTGEETQYF

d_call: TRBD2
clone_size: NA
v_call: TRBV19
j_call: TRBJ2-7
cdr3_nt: TGTGCCAGTAGTATCGCTCTAGCGGGGACCTACGAGCAGTACTTC
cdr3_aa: CASSIALAGTYEQYF

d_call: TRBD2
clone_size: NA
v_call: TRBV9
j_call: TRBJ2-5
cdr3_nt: TGTGCCAGCAGCGTAAGCGGGACTGAAGAGACCCAGTACTTC
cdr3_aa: CASSVSGTEETQYF

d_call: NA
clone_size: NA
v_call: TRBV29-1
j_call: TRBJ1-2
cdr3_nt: TGCAGCGTTCCCTCGGGTGGGGGCTACACCTTC
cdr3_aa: CSVPSGGGYTF

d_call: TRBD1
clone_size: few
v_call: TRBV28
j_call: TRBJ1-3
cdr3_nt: TGTGCCAGCAGTCAACAGGGGAATGGAAACACCATATATTTT
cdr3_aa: CASSQQGNGNTIYF

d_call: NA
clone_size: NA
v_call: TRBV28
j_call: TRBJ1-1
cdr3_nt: TGTGCCAGCAGTTTGGGGAGGAACACTGAAGCTTTCTTT
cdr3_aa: CASSLGRNTEAFF

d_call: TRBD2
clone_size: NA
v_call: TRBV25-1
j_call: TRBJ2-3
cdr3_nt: TGTGCCAGCAGTGAGGAAGCAGCGGGGGTGGTAGATACGCAGTATTTT
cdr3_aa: CASSEEAAGVVDTQYF

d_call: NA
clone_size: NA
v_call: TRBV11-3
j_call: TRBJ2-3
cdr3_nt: TGTGCCAGCAGCTTTCTAGGGCAGGGCTCCTCCACAGATACGCAGTATTTT
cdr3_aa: CASSFLGQGSSTDTQYF

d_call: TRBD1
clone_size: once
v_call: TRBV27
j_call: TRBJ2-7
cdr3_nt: TGTGCCAGCAGTTTCACCGGGACAGCCTTCTACGAGCAGTACTTC
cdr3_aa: CASSFTGTAFYEQYF

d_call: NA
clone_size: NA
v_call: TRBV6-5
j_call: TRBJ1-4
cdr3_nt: TGTGCCAGCAGCGATACCGGAGACGGTGGTGGAAAACTGTTTTTT
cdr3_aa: CASSDTGDGGGKLFF

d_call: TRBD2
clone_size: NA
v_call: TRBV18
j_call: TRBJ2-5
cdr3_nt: TGTGCCAGCTCACCACACGTGTGGCTAGCGGGGGAAGAGACCCAGTACTTC
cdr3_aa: CASSPHVWLAGEETQYF

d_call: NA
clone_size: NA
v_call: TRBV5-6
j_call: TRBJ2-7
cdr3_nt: TGTGCCAGCAGCTCCGGGACATACGCCTACGAGCAGTACTTC
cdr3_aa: CASSSGTYAYEQYF

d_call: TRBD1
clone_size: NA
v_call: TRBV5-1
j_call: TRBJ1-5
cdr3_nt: TGCGCCAGCAGCTTGGCCCCGAGACAGGGGGATCAACGACAGCCCCAGCATTTT
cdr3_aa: CASSLAPRQGDQRQPQHF

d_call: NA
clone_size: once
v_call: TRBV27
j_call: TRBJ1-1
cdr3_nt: TGTGCCAGCAGCCTGACCGAGCGGGGGGCGCGGACTGAAGCTTTCTTT
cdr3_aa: CASSLTERGARTEAFF

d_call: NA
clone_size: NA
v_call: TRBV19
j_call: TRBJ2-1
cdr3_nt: TGTGCCAGTAGTATAAGGGGTTTCAATGAGCAGTTCTTC
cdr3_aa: CASSIRGFNEQFF

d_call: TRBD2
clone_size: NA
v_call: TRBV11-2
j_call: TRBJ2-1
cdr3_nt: TGTGCCAGCAGCACAACTAGCGGGGGGGCCTTGGATGAGCAGTTCTTC
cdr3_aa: CASSTTSGGALDEQFF

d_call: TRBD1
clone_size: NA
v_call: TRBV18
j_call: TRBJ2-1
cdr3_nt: TGTGCCAGCTCGGGGACAGTTAACTACAATGAGCAGTTCTTC
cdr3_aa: CASSGTVNYNEQFF

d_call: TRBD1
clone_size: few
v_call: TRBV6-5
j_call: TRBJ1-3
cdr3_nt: TGTGCCAGCAGTAGGGACAGGGTCTCTGGAAACACCATATATTTT
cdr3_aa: CASSRDRVSGNTIYF

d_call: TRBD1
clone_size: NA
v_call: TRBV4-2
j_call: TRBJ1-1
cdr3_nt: TGTGCCAGCAGCCCTAGGACAGGGGGTCCATTAGTCGAAGCTTTCTTT
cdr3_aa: CASSPRTGGPLVEAFF

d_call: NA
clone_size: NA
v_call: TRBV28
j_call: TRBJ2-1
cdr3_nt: TGTGCCAGCAGTTTGGGGGGGCAAAATGAGCAGTTCTTC
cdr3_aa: CASSLGGQNEQFF

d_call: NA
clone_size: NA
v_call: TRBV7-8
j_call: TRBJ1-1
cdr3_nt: TGTGCCAGCAGCACACCACAATTTTTGAACACTGAAGCTTTCTTT
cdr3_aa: CASSTPQFLNTEAFF

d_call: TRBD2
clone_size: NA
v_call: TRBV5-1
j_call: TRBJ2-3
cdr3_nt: TGCGCCAGTCACGGACTAGCGATCACAGATACGCAGTATTTT
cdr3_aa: CASHGLAITDTQYF

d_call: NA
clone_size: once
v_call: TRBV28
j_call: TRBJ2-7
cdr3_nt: TGTGCCAGCAGTGTCTCACGTGGTAGCGGAACCTACGAGCAGTACTTC
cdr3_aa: CASSVSRGSGTYEQYF